A single sample gave rise to the 22 T cell receptor beta chains below, sequenced in a study of blood T cell repertoires in COVID-19. Method: immunoSEQ multiplex PCR; TCRdb's copy keeps in-frame clones and lacks some. This table holds around 59,000 clones, over 75% found once. Sequenced sample: peripheral blood. The receptors shown here come from a human donor in a cohort sampled during active COVID-19.

The rearrangement joins TRBV30 to TRBJ2-7; weak D call: TRBD1 (6 bases). Germline V gives CDR1 GTSNPN, CDR2 SVGIG (reference sequence). V lost 0 bases, J lost 4 bases, and 10 bases lay in between. The CDR3 has 13 amino acids. The DNA of the CDR3 is TGTGCCTGGAGTGTGCAGGGGAGATACGAGCAGTACTTC. It encodes CAWSVQGRYEQYF.

V is TRBV5-6 and J is TRBJ2-3, with 10 bases that match TRBD2. Germline V gene data show CDR1 as SGHDT and CDR2 as YYEEEE. The CDR3 is made up of 16 amino acids. Trimming cost V 5 bases and J 0 bases; bases outside gene matches: 6. The CDR3 region has the DNA TGTGCCAGCAGGCGTGGACTAGCGGAGAGCACAGATACGCAGTATTTT. As protein: CASRRGLAESTDTQYF.

V is TRBV27 and J is TRBJ1-6, with D perhaps TRBD1 (5 bases). The germline CDR1 and CDR2 sequences are MNHEY and SMNVEV (reference sequence). The CDR3 is made up of 15 amino acids. Trimming took 6 bases from V and 3 from J, leaving 12 bases between them. CDR3 amino acids: CASSKTRVYNSPLHF. The CDR3 nucleotides read TGTGCCAGCAGCAAAACCAGGGTCTATAATTCACCCCTCCACTTT.

This chain joins TRBV6-6 and TRBJ2-7; TRBD2 matches 8 bases. CDR3 length: 14 residues. CDR1 and CDR2 (germline): MNHNY, SVGAGI (reference sequence). V lost 7 bases, J lost 9 bases, and 14 bases stayed unmatched. The CDR3 reads CASTGGGNSHGQYF. Written as DNA, the CDR3 is TGTGCCAGCACCGGCGGGGGGAATTCGCATGGGCAGTACTTC.

In this sample, this clone turned up a few times. This chain connects TRBV20-1 to TRBJ2-7, with 11 bases matching TRBD1. This CDR3 region has 13 residues. Germline lookup yields CDR1 DFQATT and CDR2 SNEGSKA (reference sequence). Losses at the gene ends were 3 bases for V and 6 bases for J; bases not matched to a gene: 4. CDR3 sequence: CSASGQGAIEQYF. Written as DNA, the CDR3 is TGCAGTGCTAGTGGACAGGGGGCGATCGAGCAGTACTTC.

The chain recombines TRBV12-3 or TRBV12-4 with TRBJ2-6, with 8 bases fitting TRBD1. The CDR3 extends over 13 amino acids. V lost 6 bases to trimming and J lost 12 bases; unmatched junction nucleotides: 7. The DNA of the CDR3 is TGTGCCAGCAGCCGGGGACAGGTTGGCGTCCTGACTTTC. Translated, it gives CASSRGQVGVLTF.

The chain uses TRBV27 and TRBJ2-7, with TRBD1 matching over 8 bases. Germline CDR1 and CDR2: MNHEY and SMNVEV (reference sequence). The CDR3 length is 14 residues. The J segment lost 4 bases and the V segment lost 5 bases, leaving 7 bases of the junction unmatched. The CDR3 DNA follows: TGTGCCAGCAGTAACCCGGGACAGGTATACGAGCAGTACTTC. Protein sequence: CASSNPGQVYEQYF.

The chain is built from TRBV7-9 and TRBJ2-1, with TRBD2 identical over 7 bases. V was pared by 5 bases and J by 12 bases, with 19 bases of the junction left unmatched. There are 16 residues in the CDR3. Germline-derived CDR1 and CDR2 are SEHNR and FQNEAQ (reference sequence). DNA for the CDR3: TGTGCCAGCAGCCCTATTGATCTAGCGGAGCTAATGAGGCAGTTCTTC. As protein: CASSPIDLAELMRQFF.

This chain uses TRBV7-9 with TRBJ2-7; D is perhaps TRBD2 (6 bases). The CDR3 length is 14 residues. Germline assignment: CDR1 SEHNR and CDR2 FQNEAQ (reference sequence). Trimming took 3 bases from V and 5 from J, leaving 14 bases between them. The CDR3 region is CASSFAGPWDEQYF. CDR3 bases: TGTGCCAGCAGCTTCGCGGGGCCTTGGGACGAGCAGTACTTC.

The chain employs TRBV11-2 and TRBJ2-5; 8 positions match TRBD1. The CDR3 runs to 14 residues. With V trimmed by 5 bases and J by 5 bases, 7 bases remained unmatched. CDR1 and CDR2 from the germline V gene are SGHAT and FQNNGV. The chain's CDR3 is CASSPGQGGETQYF. Written as DNA, the CDR3 is TGTGCCAGCAGCCCAGGACAGGGCGGGGAGACCCAGTACTTC.

The J gene is TRBJ2-3, the V gene TRBV3-1 (or the pseudogene TRBV3-2); D is undetermined. This CDR3 is built from 16 residues. In germline, CDR1 is LGHDT, CDR2 YNNKEL (reference sequence). Between the trimmed V and J ends, which lost 4 bases and 2 bases, there was a span of 16 bases. Here the CDR3 reads CASSLLGRYITDTQYF. The CDR3 nucleotides read TGTGCCAGCAGCCTCCTTGGTCGGTATATCACAGATACGCAGTATTTT.

This clone has only a few counts. The rearrangement links TRBV5-1 to TRBJ2-7; no definite D call. CDR1 SGHRS and CDR2 YFSETQ come from the germline V gene. Between the trimmed V and J ends, which lost 1 base and 2 bases, there was a span of 7 bases. CDR3 length: 13 amino acids. CDR3 DNA sequence: TGCGCCAGCAGCTTGACAGTGACCTACGAGCAGTACTTC. Protein product: CASSLTVTYEQYF.

The chain recombines TRBV5-6 with TRBJ1-2; 9 nucleotides line up with TRBD1. Trimming took 1 base from V and 4 from J; bases not matched to a gene: 8. The CDR3 has 16 residues. Germline V gene lookup returns CDR1 SGHDT and CDR2 YYEEEE. CDR3 region: CASSLTGQGGAYGYTF. CDR3 nucleotides: TGTGCCAGCAGCTTGACGGGACAGGGAGGCGCCTATGGCTACACCTTC.

The chain carries TRBV3-1 (or the pseudogene TRBV3-2) and TRBJ2-7; a possible D gene is TRBD1 (5 bases). CDR3 size: 14 residues. Germline V gives CDR1 LGHDT, CDR2 YNNKEL (reference sequence). Trimming shortened V by 0 bases and J by 7 bases, and 13 bases separated the two germline ends. CDR3 loop: CASSQDPDTREQYF. The CDR3 coding sequence is TGTGCCAGCAGCCAAGACCCGGACACCCGGGAGCAGTACTTC.

This clone was detected once. This rearrangement joins TRBV2 to TRBJ2-7; the D gene is possibly TRBD1 (5 bases). The CDR3 is made up of 16 amino acids. Trimming shortened V by 7 bases and J by 8 bases, and 27 bases separated the two germline ends. Germline V gives CDR1 SNHLY, CDR2 FYNNEI. CDR3 nucleotides: TGTGCCAGCATCCCCCCGGTCAGGACAACTTCCCAACAGCAGTACTTC. Translated, it gives CASIPPVRTTSQQQYF.

This clone was picked up a small number of times. CDR3 nucleotide sequence: TGTGCCAGCTCACCACCTCCGGGACTAGCGATCTACGAGCAGTACTTC. Protein sequence: CASSPPPGLAIYEQYF. The V and J genes are TRBV18 and TRBJ2-7, with TRBD2 matching over 10 bases. The germline CDR1 and CDR2 sequences are KGHSH and LQKENI. This CDR3 spans 16 amino acids. Trimming at V came to 0 bases and at J to 3 bases, leaving 5 bases not matched to a gene.

The V gene is TRBV7-8, the J gene TRBJ1-1; the D is unclear. V shed 2 bases and J shed 1 base, with 5 bases lying between them. CDR1 is SGHVS, CDR2 FQNEAQ, per germline. The CDR3 consists of 13 residues. The CDR3 DNA sequence: TGTGCCAGCAGCTTACAGGAGAACACTGAAGCTTTCTTT. Translation: CASSLQENTEAFF.

The rearrangement links TRBV4-1 to TRBJ2-7, with 7 bases that match TRBD1. There are 18 residues in the CDR3. Trimming cost V 5 bases and J 0 bases; bases outside gene matches: 16. Germline CDR1 is MGHRA and CDR2 is YSYEKL. The CDR3, as DNA: TGCGCCAGCAGCAGAGACCAAGGGATCCGGGACAGCTCCTACGAGCAGTACTTC. Protein sequence: CASSRDQGIRDSSYEQYF.

V is TRBV5-1 and J is TRBJ2-7; tentatively, D is TRBD2 (5 bases). Germline loops: CDR1 SGHRS, CDR2 YFSETQ. The CDR3 runs to 16 residues. The V gene lost 7 bases and the J gene lost 0 bases, with 20 bases spanning the gap. CDR3 in amino acids: CASPPDLGFLSYEQYF. The DNA of the CDR3 is TGCGCCAGCCCGCCGGACTTGGGATTCCTCTCCTACGAGCAGTACTTC.

This clone is large within its sample. The rearrangement joins TRBV19 to TRBJ1-5; 7 bases align to TRBD1. Germline CDR1 LNHDA, CDR2 SQIVND (reference sequence). This CDR3 has 18 residues. The J segment lost 1 base and the V segment lost 4 bases, leaving 13 bases of the junction unmatched. The CDR3 sequence is CASSTPTSQGRSNQPQHF. The CDR3 region has the DNA TGTGCCAGTAGTACCCCAACCTCACAGGGGAGGAGCAATCAGCCCCAGCATTTT. The whole variable domain, filled in from reference TRBV19 and TRBJ1-5, reads DGGITQSPKYLFRKEGQNVTLSCEQNLNHDAMYWYRQDPGQGLRLIYYSQIVNDFQKGDIAEGYSVSREKKESFPLTVTSAQKNPTAFYLCASSTPTSQGRSNQPQHFGDGTRLSIL.

V is TRBV5-1 and J is TRBJ1-1, with 7 bases aligning to TRBD1. The germline V gene encodes CDR1 SGHRS and CDR2 YFSETQ. V lost 0 bases and J lost 0; bases outside the gene matches: 2. The CDR3 has 15 amino acids. Here the CDR3 DNA reads TGCGCCAGCAGCTTGGCGAGGGGGCTGAACACTGAAGCTTTCTTT. Translating it yields CASSLARGLNTEAFF.

The rearrangement joins TRBV2 to TRBJ2-1; TRBD2 is a possible D gene (6 bases). Germline values: CDR1 SNHLY, CDR2 FYNNEI. Trimming removed 6 bases at V and 8 bases at J, with 20 bases between. The CDR3 sequence is 15 residues long. The CDR3 is CASRGYGLANDEQFF. CDR3 DNA sequence: TGTGCCAGCAGGGGTTACGGGCTAGCGAACGATGAGCAGTTCTTC.